These T cell receptor beta chains were read from a single sample in a study of T-cell reconstitution after alpha-beta-depleted transplantation in children. TCRdb called the PCR reads again in MiXCR, with one record for every CDR3 protein. The table has a few hundred thousand distinct CDR3 sequences, more than 20% seen once; the top ten hold around 4.8%. The starting material was PBMCs, mostly from graft donor cells, obtained 360 days after TCRalphabeta/CD19-depleted stem cell transplant. These TCRs come from a female patient between 2 and 10 years old who had a stem cell transplant for congenital amegakaryocytic thrombocytopenia, so the T cells may come from the graft donor. Both conserved end residues are part of each CDR3. The D gene is left open where the match is weak. Size tells how often a clone was seen (once, few, many) or the class of an expanded clone, and some rows leave it out.

few | . | TRBJ2-6 | TRBV5-1 | TGCGCCAGCAGCTTCCAAAGTTCTGGGGCCAACGTCCTGACTTTC | CASSFQSSGANVLTF
. | . | TRBJ1-1 | TRBV5-1 | TGCGCCAGCAGCTTGGGGAAAAGCAGGGTGAACACTGAAGCTTTCTTT | CASSLGKSRVNTEAFF
. | TRBD2 | TRBJ2-1 | TRBV13 | TGTGCCAGCAGCCGTCCCGGGACTAGCGGTCCTGCTTACAATGAGCAGTTCTTC | CASSRPGTSGPAYNEQFF
. | . | TRBJ2-1 | TRBV5-1 | TGCGCCAGCAGCTTGGTCTTCGGCGGGGACTGGGATGAGCAGTTCTTC | CASSLVFGGDWDEQFF
. | . | TRBJ2-1 | TRBV6-1 | TGTGCCAGCGGCTCTCCTATAGCGGCATCCTACAATGAGCAGTTCTTC | CASGSPIAASYNEQFF
few | . | TRBJ2-3 | TRBV20-1 | TGCAGTGCAATTCAGGATCAGGCTACGCAGTATTTT | CSAIQDQATQYF
. | . | TRBJ1-2 | TRBV3-1 | TGTGCCAGCAGCCCCAGTCGGATCACAGCTAACTATGGCTACACCTTC | CASSPSRITANYGYTF
. | . | TRBJ2-3 | TRBV29-1 | TGCAGCGTTGATACAAGGACAGAGAGCACAGATACGCAGTATTTT | CSVDTRTESTDTQYF
. | . | TRBJ2-7 | TRBV6-2/TRBV6-3 | TGTGCCAGCAGATATCCTGGGGGCTACGAGCAGTACTTC | CASRYPGGYEQYF
few | TRBD2 | TRBJ2-1 | TRBV7-6 | TGTGCCAGCAGCTTAAAGGTGGGGGGGACTAGTGGTTATGAGCAGTTCTTC | CASSLKVGGTSGYEQFF
few | TRBD2 | TRBJ2-3 | TRBV7-8 | TGTGCCAGCAGCTTGGGCCCGAGCGGGGCCACAGATACGCAGTATTTT | CASSLGPSGATDTQYF
. | . | TRBJ1-6 | TRBV7-8 | TGTGCCAGCAGCTTAGCCCCTACTCATTCACCCCTCCACTTT | CASSLAPTHSPLHF
many | TRBD1 | TRBJ2-2 | TRBV4-1 | TGCGCCAGCAGCCCGCGGCAGGGGGCCGGGGAGCTGTTTTTT | CASSPRQGAGELFF
few | . | TRBJ2-1 | TRBV12-3/TRBV12-4 | TGTGCCAGCAGCTTCTCCTATGCGGGGCTACTGAATGAGCAGTTCTTC | CASSFSYAGLLNEQFF
few | TRBD2 | TRBJ2-7 | TRBV6-2/TRBV6-3 | TGTGCCAGCAGTTACCTCTCCCCCGGGGGGGGCTACGAGCAGTACTTC | CASSYLSPGGGYEQYF
. | TRBD2 | TRBJ2-1 | TRBV11-3 | TGTGCCAGCAGCTTAGGACTAGCAGGCTCCTACAATGAGCAGTTCTTC | CASSLGLAGSYNEQFF
. | . | TRBJ2-5 | TRBV12-3/TRBV12-4 | TGTGCCAGCAGTTTAGCGGGGTTCCCAGGGGAGACCCAGTACTTC | CASSLAGFPGETQYF
. | TRBD1 | TRBJ2-1 | TRBV19 | TGTGCCAGTAGTATATGGGACAGGGGGCTTAATGAGCAGTTCTTC | CASSIWDRGLNEQFF
few | . | TRBJ2-7 | TRBV10-3 | TGTGCCATCAGTGCTAGTGCAAGCCCCATCGGAGGCCCCTACGAGCAGTACTTC | CAISASASPIGGPYEQYF
. | . | TRBJ2-4 | TRBV18 | TGTGCCAGCTCCCCCGGACAAGAAAACATTCAGTACTTC | CASSPGQENIQYF
. | TRBD2 | TRBJ2-5 | TRBV10-3 | TGTGTCATCAGGCGGTGGGGGGGAGGCCTTAAAGAGACCCAGTACTTC | CVIRRWGGGLKETQYF
. | . | TRBJ1-4 | TRBV6-5 | TGTGCCAGCAGTTGGAGATTTAATGATGAAAAACTGTTTTTT | CASSWRFNDEKLFF
. | . | TRBJ1-2 | TRBV4-1 | TGCGCCAGCAGCCCCCCGACAGACTATGGCTACACCTTC | CASSPPTDYGYTF
many | TRBD1 | TRBJ1-4 | TRBV7-9 | TGTGCCAGCAGCGGGACAGTTTCCCCTGCAACTAATGAAAAACTGTTTTTT | CASSGTVSPATNEKLFF
. | . | TRBJ2-3 | TRBV4-1 | TGCGCCAGCAGCCAGCCGCCAGGCTTAGGCACAGATACGCAGTATTTT | CASSQPPGLGTDTQYF
. | TRBD1 | TRBJ1-1 | TRBV12-3/TRBV12-4 | TGTGCCAGCACGCTTACAGGGGCTCCTGAAGCTTTCTTT | CASTLTGAPEAFF
. | . | TRBJ2-7 | TRBV4-2 | TGTGCCAGCAGCCGCCAGACAGGTCCCTACGAGCAGTACTTC | CASSRQTGPYEQYF
few | . | TRBJ2-1 | TRBV14 | TGTGCCAGCAGTTCAGGGTCGCTATCCGAGCAGTTCTTC | CASSSGSLSEQFF
. | . | TRBJ2-7 | TRBV14 | TGTGCCAGCAGCCAAGATCCCCGCTACGAGCAGTACTTC | CASSQDPRYEQYF
many | TRBD2 | TRBJ2-3 | TRBV20-1 | TGCAGTGCTAGCCCAACTAGCGGGGGGGCAGATACGCAGTATTTT | CSASPTSGGADTQYF
. | TRBD1 | TRBJ1-2 | TRBV6-5 | TGTGCCAGCAGTTACTCCGCCTACCCGGGACAGGGGTGGTATGGCTACACCTTC | CASSYSAYPGQGWYGYTF
few | . | TRBJ2-5 | TRBV28 | TGTGCCAGCAGTGGGTTCGCGGCAGCTATACAAGAGACCCAGTACTTC | CASSGFAAAIQETQYF
. | . | TRBJ1-5 | TRBV30 | TGTGCCTGGAGTTCGGCAAGGGATCAGCCCCAGCATTTT | CAWSSARDQPQHF
many | . | TRBJ2-1 | TRBV4-1 | TGCGCCAGCAGCCAAGATGGTAACAATGAGCAGTTCTTC | CASSQDGNNEQFF
. | TRBD2 | TRBJ2-7 | TRBV7-9 | TGTGCCAGCAGCTTTACCGCTAGCGGGATCTCCTACGAGCAGTACTTC | CASSFTASGISYEQYF
. | . | TRBJ2-5 | TRBV9 | TGTGCCAGCAGCGTGAGATTTGGGACCCAGTACTTC | CASSVRFGTQYF
. | TRBD1 | TRBJ2-1 | TRBV6-1 | TGTGCCAGCAGCCCACCGAGGGCAGGGGGTCGCAATGAGCAGTTCTTC | CASSPPRAGGRNEQFF
few | TRBD1 | TRBJ2-7 | TRBV30 | TGTGCCTGGAGTCGGGGACAGTCCTACGAGCAGTACTTC | CAWSRGQSYEQYF
. | TRBD1 | TRBJ2-3 | TRBV13 | TGTGCCAGCAGCTTATCGAAGGACAGGGGAAGCACAGATACGCAGTATTTT | CASSLSKDRGSTDTQYF
many | . | TRBJ2-5 | TRBV5-1 | TGCGCCAGCAGCAAGGACTTCCAAGAAGGGATCCACTTC | CASSKDFQEGIHF
few | TRBD1 | TRBJ1-1 | TRBV7-9 | TGTGCCAGCAGCTTCGGACAGGGGTATGAAGCTTTCTTT | CASSFGQGYEAFF
. | TRBD1 | TRBJ1-5 | TRBV20-1 | TGCAGTGCTAGAGGCCCCCCAGGACAGGGGGCTCAGCCCCAGCATTTT | CSARGPPGQGAQPQHF
. | TRBD1 | TRBJ1-1 | TRBV6-5 | TGTGCCAGCAGTTACTCGATCCTCTTGACAGGGAACGGCACTGAAGCTTTCTTT | CASSYSILLTGNGTEAFF
many | . | TRBJ1-5 | TRBV12-3/TRBV12-4 | TGTGCCAGCAGTTCGGCAGGGAGGAGCAATCAGCCCCAGCATTTT | CASSSAGRSNQPQHF
few | . | TRBJ2-5 | TRBV27 | TGTGCCAGCAGTTTAGGGGTTCGCGAGACCCAGTACTTC | CASSLGVRETQYF
. | . | TRBJ1-4 | TRBV4-1 | TGCGCCAGCAGCCAAGTGAGGGAGGGCCTTACAACTAATGAAAAACTGTTTTTT | CASSQVREGLTTNEKLFF
. | TRBD2 | TRBJ2-1 | TRBV5-4 | TGTGCCAGCAGCGGGACTAGCGGGGGGGGCAAGCAGTTCTTC | CASSGTSGGGKQFF
few | . | TRBJ2-1 | TRBV7-9 | TGTGCCAGCAGCTTCGGCGACAATGAGCAGTTCTTC | CASSFGDNEQFF
. | . | TRBJ2-7 | TRBV12-3/TRBV12-4 | TGTGCCATCAGTTTCGGGACCATCTCTTCTAGGGGCTCCTACGAGCAGTACTTC | CAISFGTISSRGSYEQYF
few | . | TRBJ2-1 | TRBV20-1 | TGCAGTGCTACCAGGACTGTTTTCAGTGAGCAGTTCTTC | CSATRTVFSEQFF
few | . | TRBJ2-3 | TRBV7-9 | TGTGCCAGCAGCTTGGGGGGAGTGTCCACGCAGTATTTT | CASSLGGVSTQYF
. | . | TRBJ1-2 | TRBV12-3/TRBV12-4 | TGTGCCAGCAGTCCAGGGGCCTATGGCTACACCTTC | CASSPGAYGYTF
few | . | TRBJ2-7 | TRBV13 | TGTGCCAGCAGCTTTGGGCTAGCGAACTCCTACGAGCAGTACTTC | CASSFGLANSYEQYF
many | TRBD2 | TRBJ2-3 | TRBV5-1 | TGCGCCAGCAGCTTGGAAGCGGGGATGGATACGCAGTATTTT | CASSLEAGMDTQYF
. | . | TRBJ2-2 | TRBV29-1 | TGCAGCGTCCGCACCCAGGGATACACCGGGGAGCTGTTTTTT | CSVRTQGYTGELFF
. | . | TRBJ2-5 | TRBV12-3/TRBV12-4 | TGTGCCAGCAGTTTAGCGGGGGCCGGGTACCAAGAGACCCAGTACTTC | CASSLAGAGYQETQYF
many | TRBD2 | TRBJ2-3 | TRBV4-1 | TGCGCCAGCAGCCAAGAGCGGCTAGCGGGGAAGGTTTCAGATACGCAGTATTTT | CASSQERLAGKVSDTQYF
. | TRBD2 | TRBJ2-1 | TRBV12-3/TRBV12-4 | TGTGCCAGCACCCTTTGGAGCGGGAGCATACATGAGCAGTTCTTC | CASTLWSGSIHEQFF
. | . | TRBJ2-6 | TRBV18 | TGTGCCAGCTCACGACGGTCTGGGGCCAACGTCCTGACTTTC | CASSRRSGANVLTF